The T cell receptor beta chain described here comes from a study of T-cell reconstitution after alpha-beta-depleted transplantation in children. Many counts were recorded for this clonotype. Its matching antigen is unknown. CDR1 is SGHTA and CDR2 is FQGTGA in the germline V gene. This CDR3 comprises 14 residues. V was cut by 5 bases and J by 4 bases, with 14 bases left in between. Preparation of the TCRbeta library was carried out with unique molecular identifiers. MiXCR was run by TCRdb on the PCR reads, yielding one entry per CDR3 protein. The table lists hundreds of thousands of distinct CDR3 sequences, roughly 8.2% of them singletons, with approximately 6.3% in the top ten. Study-level results: Several hundred graft clones that had expanded were reportedly the source of alpha-beta T cells about two months after transplant. For some patients, TCRbeta diversity was high at day 60 because of recipient T cells and thymic progenitors that survived. T-cell numbers and diversity, one year after transplant, stemmed largely from T cells that were newly produced.

The receptor comes from a male patient younger than 18 who had a stem cell transplant for acute lymphoblastic leukemia, so the T cells may come from the graft donor. The specimen comprised PBMCs, mostly from graft donor cells, sampled 180 days after TCRalphabeta/CD19-depleted stem cell transplant. This chain connects TRBV7-3 to TRBJ1-1; TRBD1 might be the D (6 bases). The CDR3 coding sequence is TGTGCCAGCAGCCCCGAGGGGGGGATCACTGAAGCTTTCTTT. This translates into CASSPEGGITEAFF.